This TCR beta chain derives from a study of PD-1 blockade in classical Hodgkin lymphoma. The overall study: Patients were infused with nivolumab 3 mg/kg every 2 weeks.

As to this clone: Its antigen is not identified.

The method was immunoSEQ multiplex PCR; TCRdb's version includes in-frame clones alone and lacks a portion of them. The repertoire holds roughly 55,000 clones, with about 84% as singletons. Relapses following autologous stem cell transplantation were seen in all patients, with brentuximab vedotin exposure varying. Each best response was a complete response, a partial response or progressive disease. Findings of the study overall: There was a significant rise in CD4+ TCR diversity by C4D1, with no such rise for CD8+.

Sequencing was performed on peripheral blood mononuclear cells (PBMCs), taken at baseline. This receptor was identified in a human donor with classical Hodgkin lymphoma.

The DNA of the CDR3 is TGTGCCAGCAGTCAGGGGGGCGGGACTCTAGCCAAAAACATTCAGTACTTC. Translating gives CASSQGGGTLAKNIQYF. This chain joins TRBV11-2 and TRBJ2-4, with a possible D match to TRBD1 (7 bases). The germline V gene has CDR1 SGHAT and CDR2 FQNNGV. Trimming cost V 6 bases and J 0 bases, with 18 bases left between them. The CDR3 runs to 17 residues.